The next 16 T cell receptor beta chains were all read from a single sample in a study of T cell changes during pregnancy in multiple sclerosis. This table comes from immunoSEQ multiplex PCR, and its TCRdb copy is limited to in-frame clones, with some not included. The sample shows 55,000 to 70,000 clones, 75% to 90% of them seen only once. This specimen was peripheral blood, taken after pregnancy. All receptors derive from a female donor with multiple sclerosis, enrolled in a pregnancy study.

The chain uses TRBV30 and TRBJ1-6; D is ambiguous. This CDR3 contains 14 residues. The V and J ends lost 7 bases and 0 bases respectively, with 10 bases between them. In germline, CDR1 is GTSNPN, CDR2 SVGIG (reference sequence). This chain's CDR3 is CASSRSSYNSPLHF. In DNA, the CDR3 is TGTGCCTCTTCACGGAGCTCCTATAATTCACCCCTCCACTTT.

The genes are TRBV10-2 and TRBJ2-7, with a tentative D call TRBD2 (5 bases). Per germline, CDR1 WSHSY and CDR2 SAAADI. The length of the CDR3 is 15 residues. V dropped 3 bases and J dropped 1 base, with 13 bases sitting between them. CDR3: CASSDNLAGSYEQYF. The CDR3 coding sequence is TGCGCCAGCAGTGATAATCTAGCCGGTTCCTACGAGCAGTACTTC.

The chain employs TRBV15 and TRBJ2-1; 9 bases are a match to TRBD2. Germline-derived CDR1 and CDR2 are LNHNV and YYDKDF (reference sequence). The CDR3 runs to 14 residues. V lost 1 base, J lost 9 bases, and 4 bases stayed unmatched. The CDR3 reads CATSRGRGGREQFF. CDR3 in DNA: TGTGCCACCAGCAGAGGGCGGGGGGGCCGTGAGCAGTTCTTC.

The chain combines TRBV6-6 with TRBJ2-7; D unclear. CDR1 and CDR2 from the germline V gene are MNHNY and SVGAGI (reference sequence). The V and J ends lost 0 bases and 3 bases respectively, with 6 bases between them. This CDR3 spans 13 amino acids. The CDR3 DNA sequence: TGTGCCAGCAGTTACTCCACAGTCTACGAGCAGTACTTC. As protein: CASSYSTVYEQYF.

The V gene is TRBV6-6, the J gene TRBJ1-6; D is uncertain. V was trimmed by 0 bases and J by 9 bases, leaving 6 bases between them. The germline V gene has CDR1 MNHNY and CDR2 SVGAGI (reference sequence). This CDR3 contains 13 residues. The CDR3 DNA follows: TGTGCCAGCAGTTACTCCGGGAGTTCACCCCTCCACTTT. Its protein product is CASSYSGSSPLHF.

DNA for the CDR3: TGTGCCAGTAGAGCCGGGGACAGGGTCGAAACTGAAGCTTTCTTT. It codes for CASRAGDRVETEAFF. This rearrangement joins TRBV19 to TRBJ1-1; 9 nucleotides line up with TRBD1. With 6 bases clipped from V and 5 bases from J, the junction kept 10 bases outside the gene matches. This CDR3 contains 15 residues. Germline values: CDR1 LNHDA, CDR2 SQIVND (reference sequence).

The DNA of the CDR3 is TGTGCCAGCAGCTCAATCACTGGAAACACCATATATTTT. Amino acids: CASSSITGNTIYF. The rearrangement uses TRBV7-2 and TRBJ1-3; D gene uncertain. Germline CDR1 SGHTA, CDR2 FQGNSA. CDR3 size: 13 residues. Between the trimmed V and J ends, which lost 4 bases and 2 bases, there was a span of 6 bases.

The V gene is TRBV19, the J gene TRBJ2-7, with no clear D. From germline, CDR1 is LNHDA and CDR2 SQIVND (reference sequence). The V end lost 1 base, the J end lost 4 bases, and 20 bases lay between the germline ends. The CDR3 is 17 residues long. CDR3: CASSIGPVDIASYEQYF. The CDR3 DNA reads as TGTGCCAGTAGTATAGGGCCGGTTGACATTGCATCTTACGAGCAGTACTTC.

This clone was found once. As DNA, the CDR3 is TGCGCCAGCAGTCCAAGGGGGCGGGGCCGGGACACTGAAGCTTTCTTT. This codes for CASSPRGRGRDTEAFF. This chain joins TRBV4-3 and TRBJ1-1; 7 bases agree with TRBD1. CDR1 and CDR2 from the germline V gene are LGHNA and YSLEER. The CDR3 length is 16 residues. Unmatched junction bases numbered 13, after V lost 6 bases and J lost 3 bases.

This clone appeared a single time. This chain uses TRBV27 with TRBJ2-7; a possible D gene is TRBD1 (5 bases). CDR3 size: 14 residues. V gave up 2 bases and J gave up 6 bases, with 14 bases separating them. CDR1 is MNHEY, CDR2 SMNVEV, per germline (reference sequence). In DNA form, the CDR3 reads TGTGCCAGCAGTTTAATATTGCAGGGTGGCGAGCAGTACTTC. Protein product: CASSLILQGGEQYF.

The chain employs TRBV5-1 and TRBJ2-7; tentatively, D is TRBD1 (6 bases). This CDR3 is 14 amino acids long. The germline CDR1 and CDR2 sequences are SGHRS and YFSETQ. V lost 3 bases to trimming and J lost 3 bases, with 13 bases between them. Here the CDR3 reads CASSSRQVHYEQYF. The CDR3 DNA sequence: TGCGCCAGCAGCTCCAGACAGGTACACTACGAGCAGTACTTC. Full variable domain (missing parts from reference TRBV5-1 and TRBJ2-7): KAGVTQTPRYLIKTRGQQVTLSCSPISGHRSVSWYQQTPGQGLQFLFEYFSETQRNKGNFPGRFSGRQFSNSRSEMNVSTLELGDSALYLCASSSRQVHYEQYFGPGTRLTVT.

V usage is TRBV7-2 and J usage is TRBJ1-4; 7 bases are a match to TRBD1. J lost 6 bases, V lost 5 bases, and 6 bases had no gene match. Per the germline V gene, CDR1 is SGHTA and CDR2 is FQGNSA. CDR3 length equals 14 residues. The CDR3 sequence is CASSLRQGDEKLFF. DNA of the CDR3: TGTGCCAGCAGCCTGCGACAGGGCGATGAAAAACTGTTTTTT.

This clone was detected only a few times. The rearrangement links TRBV2 to TRBJ1-3; tentatively, D is TRBD1 (5 bases). Germline CDR1 SNHLY, CDR2 FYNNEI. The length of the CDR3 is 15 residues. With 8 bases removed from V and 2 bases from J, the gap between germline ends came to 16 bases. This chain's CDR3 is CASYLDRNPGNTIYF. The CDR3 DNA is TGTGCCAGCTACCTCGACAGAAATCCTGGAAACACCATATATTTT. Using reference TRBV2 and TRBJ1-3 for the parts outside the CDR3, the full variable domain is EPEVTQTPSHQVTQMGQEVILRCVPISNHLYFYWYRQILGQKVEFLVSFYNNEISEKSEIFDDQFSVERPDGSNFTLKIRSTKLEDSAMYFCASYLDRNPGNTIYFGEGSWLTVV.

The gene calls are TRBV6-1 and TRBJ2-7, with a possible D match to TRBD1 (6 bases). The germline CDR1 and CDR2 sequences are MNHNS and SASEGT. The germline V and J ends were trimmed by 6 bases and 4 bases, with 13 bases remaining between them. This CDR3 region has 13 residues. In DNA, the CDR3 is TGTGCCAGCAGCCAAGGACAGAATTACGAGCAGTACTTC. It translates to CASSQGQNYEQYF.

The chain couples TRBV9 to TRBJ2-5; D gene ambiguous. V was cut by 5 bases and J by 4 bases, with 12 bases left in between. CDR1 and CDR2 (germline): SGDLS, YYNGEE. The CDR3 has 13 residues. CDR3 loop: CASSYGGLETQYF. In DNA form, the CDR3 reads TGTGCCAGCAGTTATGGTGGGCTAGAGACCCAGTACTTC. Full variable domain (remainder filled in from reference TRBV9 and TRBJ2-5): DSGVTQTPKHLITATGQRVTLRCSPRSGDLSVYWYQQSLDQGLQFLIQYYNGEERAKGNILERFSAQQFPDLHSELNLSSLELGDSALYFCASSYGGLETQYFGPGTRLLVL.

This clone was seen a single time. The chain combines TRBV7-2 with TRBJ1-2, with D possibly matching TRBD1 (5 bases). The CDR3 has 18 amino acids. Looked up from germline, CDR1 is SGHTA and CDR2 is FQGNSA. Trimming took off 5 bases at V and 4 bases at J, with 26 bases between the two ends. This chain's CDR3 is CASSPFISGMRRGYGYTF. For the CDR3, the DNA is TGTGCCAGCAGCCCCTTTATATCAGGGATGAGGAGGGGCTATGGCTACACCTTC.